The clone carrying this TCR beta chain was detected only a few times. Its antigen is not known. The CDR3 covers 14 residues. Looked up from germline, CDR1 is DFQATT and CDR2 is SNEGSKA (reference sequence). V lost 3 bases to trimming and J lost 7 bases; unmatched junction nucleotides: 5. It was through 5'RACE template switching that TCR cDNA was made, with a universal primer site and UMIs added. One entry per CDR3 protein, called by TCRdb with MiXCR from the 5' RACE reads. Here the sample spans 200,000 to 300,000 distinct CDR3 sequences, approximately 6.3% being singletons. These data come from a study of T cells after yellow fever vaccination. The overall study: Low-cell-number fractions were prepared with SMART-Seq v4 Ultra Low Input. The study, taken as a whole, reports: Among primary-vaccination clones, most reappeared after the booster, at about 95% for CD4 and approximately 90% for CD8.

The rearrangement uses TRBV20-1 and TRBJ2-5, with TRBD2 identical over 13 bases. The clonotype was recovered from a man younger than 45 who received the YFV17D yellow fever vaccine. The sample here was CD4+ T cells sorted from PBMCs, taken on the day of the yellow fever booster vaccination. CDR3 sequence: CSARGLAGRGTQYF. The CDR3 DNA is TGCAGTGCTAGGGGACTAGCGGGGCGGGGGACCCAGTACTTC.